This T cell receptor beta chain was found in a study of CD8+ T cells in alopecia areata. Study at large: Each of the treated patients was given oral tofacitinib, 5 to 10 mg twice daily, for moderate-to-severe alopecia areata.

RNA was extracted and reverse transcribed into cDNA as the sequencing template. Data came from immunoSEQ multiplex PCR; TCRdb stores just in-frame clones and leaves some out. The sample holds 170,000 or so clones, around 60% seen once. Study-wide results and caveats: Alopecia totalis/universalis scalp especially showed more expanded CD8+ clones than normal scalp.

Concerning this clone itself: Its cognate antigen is unknown.

The sample in question was CD4+ T cells sorted from blood, obtained at week 0. The sequence derives from a human donor with alopecia areata.

The CDR3 here is CASSLALGTGRNTQYF. For the CDR3, the DNA is TGTGCCAGCAGCTTAGCGCTCGGGACAGGGCGAAATACGCAGTATTTT. The chain recombines TRBV11-3 with TRBJ2-3; 9 bases are a match to TRBD1. This CDR3 comprises 16 residues. V gave up 1 base and J gave up 7 bases; unmatched junction bases: 9. The V gene's germline CDR1 is SGHNT and CDR2 YENEEA.